The clone carrying this TCR beta chain was seen only once. Its specificity is not known. This entry belongs to a study of CD8 T cells in Susac syndrome. The study's findings and limits: The CD4+ T cell repertoire of patients with Susac syndrome showed no detectable clonal expansion. The study conceded that relatively few individuals underwent its TCR sequencing and HLA analysis.

Random-hexamer reverse transcription was applied to roughly 0.5 to 1 ug RNA. MiXCR was run by TCRdb on the immunoSEQ multiplex PCR reads, yielding one entry per CDR3 protein. The sample has under 150,000 distinct CDR3 sequences, approximately 96% seen once; the top ten hold 0.065% to 0.1%. Looked up from germline, CDR1 is SQVTM and CDR2 is ANQGSEA. V lost 7 bases, J lost 10 bases, and 6 bases stayed unmatched. CDR3 length: 12 amino acids. TCR beta sequencing covered blood CD8+ and CD4+ T cells. The chain links TRBV29-1 to TRBJ2-6; 8 nucleotides align to TRBD1. The sample taken for sequencing was CD4+ T cells from PBMCs. The clonotype originates from a human donor with Susac syndrome. This CDR3 reads CSARTGSNVLTF. CDR3 DNA: TGCAGCGCCCGGACAGGGAGTAACGTCCTGACTTTC.